The subject of this entry is one TCR beta chain. The study recruited people aged roughly 18 to 100 years across around 24 US areas. Cohorts were determined from participant-reported clinical history. Germline V gene sequence: CDR1 MNHEY, CDR2 SVGAGI. The length of the CDR3 is 13 residues. V lost 7 bases and J lost 10, with 14 bases in between. This sample is drawn from a study of blood T cell repertoires in COVID-19. Study summary: T cells, B-cell-depleted T cells, or PBMCs provided the cDNA or gDNA that served as material.

As handled by the study authors: Cell counts per sample came from amplifying reference gene primers. The protocol was immunoSEQ multiplex PCR, while the TCRdb copy is restricted to in-frame clones and leaves out a portion. V and J calls plus clone size are reproduced from that table; the DNA served to infer D and trimming. The data show almost 400,000 clones, with roughly 86% seen just once and 1.7% held by the top ten. The chain uses TRBV6-5 and TRBJ1-6, with a weak D call TRBD1 (5 bases). The sequence derives from a woman in her 30s who had recovered from COVID-19. The source material was PBMCs or T cells enriched from blood (not recorded which). The CDR3 DNA reads TGTGCCAGCACCAGGGAATTCGGGTCACCCCTCCACTTT. This translates into CASTREFGSPLHF.